This entry describes one T cell receptor beta chain. It is likely a read error: a sequence one base away is far more abundant. This entry belongs to a study of shared clonotypes between healthy human individuals. Only in-frame clones appear in the TCRdb table, and some are missing; sequencing was by immunoSEQ multiplex PCR. The data contain approximately 500,000 clones, 81% of them singletons. The CDR3 runs to 14 residues. Germline-derived CDR1 and CDR2 are GTSNPN and SVGIG (reference sequence). The receptor comes from a woman aged 40 to 50 in good health. Some clones in this sample may be carry-over from other donors' samples. Sequencing was done on a sample of PBMCs. The V gene is TRBV30, the J gene TRBJ2-2; the D call may be TRBD1 or TRBD2 (5 bases each). The CDR3 sequence is CAWTGTPNTRELFF. CDR3 in DNA: TGTGCCTGGACGGGGACCCCAAACACCAGGGAGCTGTTTTTT.